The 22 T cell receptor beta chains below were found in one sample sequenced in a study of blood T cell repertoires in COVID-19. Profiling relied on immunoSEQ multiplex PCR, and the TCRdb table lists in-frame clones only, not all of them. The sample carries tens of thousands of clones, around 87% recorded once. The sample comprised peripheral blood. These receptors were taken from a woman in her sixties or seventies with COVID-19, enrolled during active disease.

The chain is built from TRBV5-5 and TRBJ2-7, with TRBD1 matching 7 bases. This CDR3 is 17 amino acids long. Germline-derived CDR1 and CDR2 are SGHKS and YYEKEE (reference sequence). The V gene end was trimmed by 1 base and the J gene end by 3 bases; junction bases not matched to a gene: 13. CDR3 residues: CASSLRPRQGGLYEQYF. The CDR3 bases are TGTGCCAGCAGCTTGCGGCCCAGACAGGGTGGCCTCTACGAGCAGTACTTC. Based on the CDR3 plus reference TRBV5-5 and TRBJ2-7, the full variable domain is DAGVTQSPTHLIKTRGQQVTLRCSPISGHKSVSWYQQVLGQGPQFIFQYYEKEERGRGNFPDRFSARQFPNYSSELNVNALLLGDSALYLCASSLRPRQGGLYEQYFGPGTRLTVT.

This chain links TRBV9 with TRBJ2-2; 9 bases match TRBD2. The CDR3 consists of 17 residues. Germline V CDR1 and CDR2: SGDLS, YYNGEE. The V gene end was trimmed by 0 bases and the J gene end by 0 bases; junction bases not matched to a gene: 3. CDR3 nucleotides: TGTGCCAGCAGCGTAGGGGCGGGAGGGGCGAACACCGGGGAGCTGTTTTTT. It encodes CASSVGAGGANTGELFF.

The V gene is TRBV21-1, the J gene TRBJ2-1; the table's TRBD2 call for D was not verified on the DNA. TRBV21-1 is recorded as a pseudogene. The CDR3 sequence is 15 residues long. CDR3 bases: TGTGCCAGCAGCCAAGACCGAGTAACCTACAATGAGCAGTTCTTC. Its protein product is CASSQDRVTYNEQFF.

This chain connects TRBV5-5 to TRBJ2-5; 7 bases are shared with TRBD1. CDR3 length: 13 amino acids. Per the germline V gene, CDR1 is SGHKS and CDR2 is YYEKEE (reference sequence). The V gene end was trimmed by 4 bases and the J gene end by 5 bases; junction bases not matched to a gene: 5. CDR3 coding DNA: TGTGCCAGCAGCCAGACAGGGTCGGAGACCCAGTACTTC. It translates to CASSQTGSETQYF. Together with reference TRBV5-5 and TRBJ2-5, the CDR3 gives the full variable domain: DAGVTQSPTHLIKTRGQQVTLRCSPISGHKSVSWYQQVLGQGPQFIFQYYEKEERGRGNFPDRFSARQFPNYSSELNVNALLLGDSALYLCASSQTGSETQYFGPGTRLLVL.

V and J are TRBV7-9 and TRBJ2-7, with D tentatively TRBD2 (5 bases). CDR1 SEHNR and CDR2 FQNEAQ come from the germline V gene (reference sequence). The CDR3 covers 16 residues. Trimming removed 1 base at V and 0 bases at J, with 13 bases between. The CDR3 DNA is TGTGCCAGCAGCTTAGAAGGAGGAGTAAGCTCCTACGAGCAGTACTTC. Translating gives CASSLEGGVSSYEQYF. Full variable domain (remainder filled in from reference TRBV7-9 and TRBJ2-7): DTGVSQNPRHKITKRGQNVTFRCDPISEHNRLYWYRQTLGQGPEFLTYFQNEAQLEKSRLLSDRFSAERPKGSFSTLEIQRTEQGDSAMYLCASSLEGGVSSYEQYFGPGTRLTVT.

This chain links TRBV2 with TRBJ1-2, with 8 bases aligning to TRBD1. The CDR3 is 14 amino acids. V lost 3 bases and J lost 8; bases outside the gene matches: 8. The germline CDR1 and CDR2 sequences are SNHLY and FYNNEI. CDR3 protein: CASSDGQGAGGYTF. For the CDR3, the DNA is TGTGCCAGCAGTGACGGGCAGGGGGCGGGCGGCTACACCTTC.

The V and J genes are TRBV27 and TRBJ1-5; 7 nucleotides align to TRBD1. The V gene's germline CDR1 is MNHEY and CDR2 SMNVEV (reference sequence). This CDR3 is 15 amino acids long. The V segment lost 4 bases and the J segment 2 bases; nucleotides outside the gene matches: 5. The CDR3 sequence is CASSSGTARNQPQHF. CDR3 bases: TGTGCCAGCAGTTCCGGGACAGCGCGCAATCAGCCCCAGCATTTT.

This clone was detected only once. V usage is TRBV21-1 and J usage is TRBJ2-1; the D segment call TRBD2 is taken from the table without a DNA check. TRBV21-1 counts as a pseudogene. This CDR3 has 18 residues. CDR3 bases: TGTGCCAGCAGCAAAGCTATAAGGGAGGTTAGCGGGACGGATGAGCAGTTCTTC. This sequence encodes CASSKAIREVSGTDEQFF.

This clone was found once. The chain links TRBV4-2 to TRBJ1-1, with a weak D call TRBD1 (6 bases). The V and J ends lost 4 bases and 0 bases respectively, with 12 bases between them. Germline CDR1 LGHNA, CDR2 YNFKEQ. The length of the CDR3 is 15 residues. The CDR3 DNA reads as TGTGCCAGCAGCCGCGGGGGCAGGGTGAACACTGAAGCTTTCTTT. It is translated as CASSRGGRVNTEAFF.

CDR3 nucleotides: TGTGCCAGCAGCCCCCAAGGACTAGCCTCCTACAATGAGCAGTTCTTC. The encoded protein is CASSPQGLASYNEQFF. The rearrangement joins TRBV9 to TRBJ2-1; 8 nucleotides align to TRBD2. The CDR3 length is 16 residues. Losses at the gene ends were 4 bases for V and 0 bases for J; bases not matched to a gene: 6. Germline-derived CDR1 and CDR2 are SGDLS and YYNGEE. Variable domain in full (rest from reference TRBV9 and TRBJ2-1): DSGVTQTPKHLITATGQRVTLRCSPRSGDLSVYWYQQSLDQGLQFLIQYYNGEERAKGNILERFSAQQFPDLHSELNLSSLELGDSALYFCASSPQGLASYNEQFFGPGTRLTVL.

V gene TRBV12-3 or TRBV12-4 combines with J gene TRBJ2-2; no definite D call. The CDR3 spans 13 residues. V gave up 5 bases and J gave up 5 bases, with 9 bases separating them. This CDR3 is CASSRHRTGELFF. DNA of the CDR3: TGTGCCAGCAGTAGACACAGAACCGGGGAGCTGTTTTTT.

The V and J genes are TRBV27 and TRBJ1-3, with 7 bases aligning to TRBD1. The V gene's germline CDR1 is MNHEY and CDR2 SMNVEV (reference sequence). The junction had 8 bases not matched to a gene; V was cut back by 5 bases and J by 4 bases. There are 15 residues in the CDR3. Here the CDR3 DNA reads TGTGCCAGCAGTGCCAGACAGGGCTCCGGAAACACCATATATTTT. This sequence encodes CASSARQGSGNTIYF.

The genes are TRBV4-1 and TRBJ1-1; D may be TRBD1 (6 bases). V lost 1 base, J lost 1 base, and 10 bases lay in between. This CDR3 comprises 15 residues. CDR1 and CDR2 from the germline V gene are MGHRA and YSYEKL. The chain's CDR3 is CASSQVGGPNTEAFF. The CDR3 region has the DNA TGCGCCAGCAGCCAAGTCGGGGGGCCGAACACTGAAGCTTTCTTT.

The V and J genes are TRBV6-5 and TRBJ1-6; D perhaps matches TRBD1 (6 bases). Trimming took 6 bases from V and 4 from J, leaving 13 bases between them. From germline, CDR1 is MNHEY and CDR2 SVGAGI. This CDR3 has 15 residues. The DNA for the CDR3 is TGTGCCAGCAGACCGGGGGGCACTTATAATTCACCCCTCCACTTT. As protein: CASRPGGTYNSPLHF.

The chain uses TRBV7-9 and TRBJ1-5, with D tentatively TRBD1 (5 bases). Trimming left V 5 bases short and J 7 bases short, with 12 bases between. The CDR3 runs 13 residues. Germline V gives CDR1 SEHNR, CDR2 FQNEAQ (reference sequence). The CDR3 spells CASSVGEGQPQHF. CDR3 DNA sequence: TGTGCCAGCAGCGTGGGGGAGGGGCAGCCCCAGCATTTT.

CDR3 nucleotide sequence: TGTGCCAGCAGACGCCGAGGGGGATTCGATGAGCAGTTCTTC. This gives the protein CASRRRGGFDEQFF. This rearrangement joins TRBV28 to TRBJ2-1; D might be TRBD1 (6 bases). Looked up from germline, CDR1 is MDHEN and CDR2 is SYDVKM. Trimming shortened V by 6 bases and J by 8 bases, and 17 bases separated the two germline ends. The CDR3 runs to 14 residues.

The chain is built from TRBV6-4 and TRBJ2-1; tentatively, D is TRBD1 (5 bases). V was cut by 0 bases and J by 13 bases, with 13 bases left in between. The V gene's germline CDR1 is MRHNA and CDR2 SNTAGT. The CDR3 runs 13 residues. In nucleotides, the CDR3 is TGTGCCAGCAGTGACTCGTTGCAGGGTGAACAGTTCTTC. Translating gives CASSDSLQGEQFF.

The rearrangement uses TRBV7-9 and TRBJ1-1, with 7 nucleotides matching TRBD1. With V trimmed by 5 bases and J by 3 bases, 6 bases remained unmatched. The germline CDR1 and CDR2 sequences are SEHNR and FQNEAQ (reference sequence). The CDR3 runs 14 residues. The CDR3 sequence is CASSLRQGDTEAFF. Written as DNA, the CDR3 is TGTGCCAGCAGCCTCCGACAGGGTGACACTGAAGCTTTCTTT.

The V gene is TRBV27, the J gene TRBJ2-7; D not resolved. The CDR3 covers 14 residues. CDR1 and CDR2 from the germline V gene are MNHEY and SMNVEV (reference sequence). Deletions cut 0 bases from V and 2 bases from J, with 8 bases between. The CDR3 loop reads CASSLSVGPYEQYF. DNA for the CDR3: TGTGCCAGCAGTTTATCCGTCGGTCCCTACGAGCAGTACTTC.

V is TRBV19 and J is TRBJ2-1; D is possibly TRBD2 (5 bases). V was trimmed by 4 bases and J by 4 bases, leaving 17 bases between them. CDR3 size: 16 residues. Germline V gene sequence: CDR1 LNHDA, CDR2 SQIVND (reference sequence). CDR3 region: CASSKSGLIPYNEQFF. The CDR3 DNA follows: TGTGCCAGTAGTAAATCCGGACTCATTCCATACAATGAGCAGTTCTTC.

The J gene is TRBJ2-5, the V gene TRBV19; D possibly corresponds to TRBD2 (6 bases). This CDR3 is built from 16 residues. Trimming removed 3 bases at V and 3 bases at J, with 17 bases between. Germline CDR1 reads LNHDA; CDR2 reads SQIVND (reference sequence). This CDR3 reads CASSILLSRREETQYF. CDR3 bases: TGTGCCAGTAGTATCCTCCTCTCTAGGAGGGAAGAGACCCAGTACTTC.

The CDR3 spells CASSLSRFWETQYF. CDR3 nucleotides: TGTGCCAGCAGTTTATCGAGATTCTGGGAGACCCAGTACTTC. The chain joins TRBV28 to TRBJ2-5; D gene unclear. V shed 1 base and J shed 5 bases, with 11 bases lying between them. This CDR3 region has 14 residues. From germline, CDR1 is MDHEN and CDR2 SYDVKM.